This TCR beta chain was identified in a study of CD8+CD57+ T cells in acquired aplastic anemia listed by TCRdb under 2018. Study-level background: DNA extracted from sorted CD4+ and CD8+ cells had a mean of roughly 3 ug, with a range of about 0.19 to 27.4 ug. CD8+CD57+ expansion was defined as a frequency above the mean frequency observed in healthy subjects. The paper as a whole reports these results and caveats: CD8+ Simpson's diversity did not differ significantly between patients and healthy controls (P=0.060). Roughly 30 CD8+ CDR3 sequences were shared between patients and controls but appeared highly expressed in patients and within their immunodominant clones.

Profiling of TCR beta VDJ combinations and CDR3 sequences used genomic DNA as the template. TCR repertoire sequencing was run on an Illumina HiSeq 2000. Regarding the original processing steps: TRBV/TRBJ rearrangement plots, CDR3 size and DJ length profiles, and Simpson's diversity index were used to assess repertoires. The most abundant DNA sequence in the deep sequencing data was defined as the immunodominant clone. CDR3 amino acid sequences were checked for sharing across subjects and were also compared against the VDJdb database and published repertoires. Clones were called with MiXCR by TCRdb after fastp trimmed the public reads at Q25, and only in-frame beta chains were retained. For every CDR3 protein sequence, its rows merge into one entry that carries the most common genes and DNA. Here the V and J calls rest on TCRdb's processing, not on the authors' analysis. This sample comprises approximately 300,000 distinct CDR3 sequences, roughly 59% of them detected only once. 1.3% of the sample comes from the top ten.

The germline V gene (reference sequence) specifies SEHNR as CDR1 and FQNEAQ as CDR2. The CDR3 spans 13 residues, from the cysteine through the phenylalanine. The only DNA kept is the CDR3, 39 bases in frame from the first base. V gives up 0 bases and J gives up 7 bases, and the segment between their germline ends measures 4 bases. As to this clonotype: Its antigen is still unknown. Base qualities are not provided; no much larger clone lies one nucleotide away.

Expansion of CD8+CD57+ cells had been shown by flow cytometry in the patients chosen for sequencing. Severe acquired aplastic anemia was diagnosed in all patients according to International Study of Aplastic Anemia and Agranulocytosis and Camitta criteria. No therapy had been received by the patients at the time of blood sampling. The study deep-sequenced TCR repertoires of sorted CD4+ and CD8+ blood T cells from severe aplastic anemia patients and healthy subjects. Patients were enrolled in the USA under clinicaltrials.gov protocols 00001620, 01623167, 00001397, 00071045, 00081523 and 00961064. Ficoll-Paque density gradient centrifugation was used to isolate peripheral blood mononuclear cells. Before DNA extraction, CD4+ and CD8+ T cells were sorted with FACS or magnetic beads.

Recombination joined TRBV7-9 with TRBJ1-6; no D segment can be confidently identified. The receptor's source is a human donor with aplastic anemia. Sequenced input: sorted CD4+, CD8+, or CD8+CD57+ T cells (not recorded which) from PBMCs. The CDR3 here reads CASSLADNSPLHF. The sequenced DNA is TGTGCCAGCAGCTTAGCCGACAATTCACCCCTCCACTTT.